The 27 T cell receptor beta chains below were found in one sample sequenced in a study of blood T cell repertoires in COVID-19. Clones were sequenced by immunoSEQ multiplex PCR, and TCRdb holds only the in-frame ones, with some missing. The data hold 150,000 to 200,000 clones, with roughly 89% observed a single time. The sample taken for sequencing was PBMCs or T cells enriched from blood (not recorded which). The receptors come from a woman aged 40 to 50 with acute COVID-19.

This chain joins TRBV19 and TRBJ2-7, with 9 bases matching TRBD1. The V gene end was trimmed by 10 bases and the J gene end by 5 bases; junction bases not matched to a gene: 15. This CDR3 has 15 residues. Germline V gives CDR1 LNHDA, CDR2 SQIVND (reference sequence). CDR3 protein: CATSTPGQGDDEQYF. The CDR3, as DNA: TGTGCCACCTCTACTCCGGGACAGGGTGATGACGAGCAGTACTTC.

The genes are TRBV3-1 (or the pseudogene TRBV3-2) and TRBJ2-1; 13 bases match TRBD2. The CDR3 sequence is 15 residues long. The V and J ends lost 2 bases and 7 bases, in that order; junction bases with no gene match: 2. CDR1 and CDR2 (germline): LGHDT, YNNKEL (reference sequence). CDR3 sequence reads: CASSQPGLAGNEQFF. Here the CDR3 DNA reads TGTGCCAGCAGCCAACCGGGACTAGCGGGAAATGAGCAGTTCTTC.

This chain uses TRBV6-5 with TRBJ1-1, with D tentatively TRBD1 (5 bases). Trimming cost V 1 base and J 5 bases, with 14 bases left between them. Germline CDR1 reads MNHEY; CDR2 reads SVGAGI. CDR3 length: 15 residues. CDR3 in DNA: TGTGCCAGCAGTTACTGGTGGGGGGGAGGGACTGAAGCTTTCTTT. It yields the protein CASSYWWGGGTEAFF.

The chain combines TRBV27 with TRBJ2-7; 12 bases are a match to TRBD2. From germline, CDR1 is MNHEY and CDR2 SMNVEV (reference sequence). Trimming took 6 bases from V and 2 from J; bases not matched to a gene: 2. This CDR3 comprises 14 residues. The CDR3, as DNA: TGTGCCAGCAGGACTAGCGGGGGCACCTACGAGCAGTACTTC. Translated: CASRTSGGTYEQYF.

V and J are TRBV6-6 and TRBJ2-2, with 13 bases lining up with TRBD2. The trim removed 8 bases at V and 5 bases at J, leaving 2 bases unmatched. Germline V gene sequence: CDR1 MNHNY, CDR2 SVGAGI (reference sequence). The CDR3 totals 14 residues. The CDR3 region is CASGTSGDTGELFF. The CDR3 DNA follows: TGTGCCAGCGGGACTAGCGGGGATACCGGGGAGCTGTTTTTT.

The V gene is TRBV19, the J gene TRBJ2-1; 10 bases agree with TRBD2. The germline gives CDR1 LNHDA, CDR2 SQIVND (reference sequence). The junction had 0 bases not matched to a gene; V was cut back by 5 bases and J by 2 bases. The CDR3 is 14 amino acids. The CDR3 region is CASSGLAAYNEQFF. As DNA, the CDR3 is TGTGCCAGTAGTGGACTAGCGGCCTACAATGAGCAGTTCTTC.

V is TRBV4-3 and J is TRBJ2-4; D may be TRBD1 (6 bases). Germline V gives CDR1 LGHNA, CDR2 YSLEER. The CDR3 length is 21 residues. The V and J ends lost 0 bases and 0 bases respectively, with 24 bases between them. CDR3 sequence: CASSQDPPGQYRLIAKNIQYF. Here the CDR3 DNA reads TGCGCCAGCAGCCAAGATCCCCCCGGACAGTATAGACTGATAGCCAAAAACATTCAGTACTTC.

The chain uses TRBV4-3 and TRBJ2-3; TRBD2 aligns across 11 bases. The V segment lost 0 bases and the J segment 2 bases; nucleotides outside the gene matches: 10. The CDR3 is 19 residues long. In germline, CDR1 is LGHNA, CDR2 YSLEER. CDR3 region: CASSQEGSSGGTITDTQYF. The CDR3, as DNA: TGCGCCAGCAGCCAAGAGGGATCTAGCGGGGGGACTATCACAGATACGCAGTATTTT.

The chain couples TRBV29-1 to TRBJ2-3, with 7 bases fitting TRBD2. CDR3 length: 14 residues. Per the germline V gene, CDR1 is SQVTM and CDR2 is ANQGSEA. V was pared by 6 bases and J by 2 bases, with 8 bases of the junction left unmatched. DNA for the CDR3: TGCAGCGTCCTAAGGGGACTACACACAGATACGCAGTATTTT. Its translation: CSVLRGLHTDTQYF.

The V call is TRBV10-1, the J call TRBJ1-1; D gene unclear. CDR1 WNHNN and CDR2 SYGVQD come from the germline V gene (reference sequence). The V gene lost 3 bases and the J gene lost 11 bases, with 13 bases spanning the gap. This CDR3 comprises 12 residues. DNA for the CDR3: TGCGCCAGCAGTGATTGGGCTGTTTGGGCTTTCTTT. This codes for CASSDWAVWAFF.

The chain links TRBV10-1 to TRBJ2-2; 9 nucleotides match TRBD1. V was pared by 5 bases and J by 5 bases, with 3 bases of the junction left unmatched. The CDR3 has 14 residues. Germline values: CDR1 WNHNN, CDR2 SYGVQD (reference sequence). This CDR3 reads CASSLQGATGELFF. Written as DNA, the CDR3 is TGCGCCAGCAGTCTACAGGGGGCAACCGGGGAGCTGTTTTTT.

J is TRBJ1-5 and V is TRBV18, with a possible D match to TRBD1 (6 bases). Germline lookup yields CDR1 KGHSH and CDR2 LQKENI. The ends were cut back, 3 bases at V and 10 bases at J, with 10 bases in the middle. The CDR3 runs to 12 residues. The CDR3, as DNA: TGTGCCAGCTCACCCCCACAGGGTCCCCAGCATTTT. Translating gives CASSPPQGPQHF.

Regarding this clone: Other DNA sequences in the sample encode the same CDR3. The rearrangement joins TRBV6-2 or TRBV6-3 to TRBJ2-1; 11 nucleotides agree with TRBD2. CDR1 is MNHEY and CDR2 is SVGEGT in the germline V gene. This CDR3 comprises 16 residues. Trimming removed 2 bases from V and 7 bases from J; junction bases left unmatched: 7. CDR3 coding DNA: TGTGCCAGCAGTTACCCCCGACGGACTAGCGGGAATGAGCAGTTCTTC. Protein: CASSYPRRTSGNEQFF.

V and J are TRBV7-9 and TRBJ2-5; the match to TRBD2 covers 7 bases. V was clipped by 4 bases and J by 5 bases; unmatched bases: 10. CDR1 SEHNR and CDR2 FQNEAQ come from the germline V gene (reference sequence). CDR3 length: 15 amino acids. CDR3 DNA sequence: TGTGCCAGCAGCTCGAAAGGACTAGATGACGAGACCCAGTACTTC. It specifies CASSSKGLDDETQYF.

The chain joins TRBV19 to TRBJ1-2; 8 bases align to TRBD1. Germline CDR1 and CDR2: LNHDA and SQIVND (reference sequence). Trimming removed 6 bases from V and 6 bases from J; junction bases left unmatched: 9. The CDR3 loop spans 14 amino acids. CDR3: CASSTVGQGNGYTF. For the CDR3, the DNA is TGTGCCAGTAGCACGGTAGGACAGGGCAATGGCTACACCTTC.

This clone appeared a single time. The V gene is TRBV19, the J gene TRBJ2-7; 9 nucleotides agree with TRBD1. The CDR3 totals 13 residues. Per the germline V gene, CDR1 is LNHDA and CDR2 is SQIVND (reference sequence). V lost 6 bases, J lost 1 base, and 1 base stayed unmatched. The CDR3 loop is CASRGQGSYEQYF. CDR3 sequence (DNA): TGTGCCAGTAGGGGACAGGGATCCTACGAGCAGTACTTC.

This clone was detected once. V usage is TRBV9 and J usage is TRBJ2-2, with D perhaps matching TRBD1 (5 bases). The CDR3 covers 13 residues. The germline V gene has CDR1 SGDLS and CDR2 YYNGEE. V lost 4 bases, J lost 6 bases, and 10 bases lay in between. CDR3 sequence: CASSPGSAGELFF. The CDR3 DNA sequence: TGTGCCAGCAGCCCAGGGTCCGCCGGGGAGCTGTTTTTT.

V gene TRBV9 combines with J gene TRBJ1-2; 9 bases fit TRBD1. The ends lost 3 bases at V and 2 bases at J; junction bases unmatched: 5. CDR1 and CDR2 (germline): SGDLS, YYNGEE. The CDR3 is 15 residues long. As DNA, the CDR3 is TGTGCCAGCAGCGGACCCGGACAGGGGAACTATGGCTACACCTTC. It codes for CASSGPGQGNYGYTF.

V gene TRBV2 combines with J gene TRBJ2-1, with D tentatively TRBD2 (5 bases). CDR3 size: 13 residues. Germline assignment: CDR1 SNHLY and CDR2 FYNNEI. V was clipped by 7 bases and J by 4 bases, with 11 bases between them. CDR3 DNA: TGTGCCAGCAAACATAGCGAGTACAATGAGCAGTTCTTC. Encoded protein: CASKHSEYNEQFF.

V usage is TRBV3-1 (or the pseudogene TRBV3-2) and J usage is TRBJ2-4; D is perhaps TRBD1 (6 bases). The V gene lost 4 bases and the J gene lost 0 bases, with 22 bases spanning the gap. From germline, CDR1 is LGHDT and CDR2 YNNKEL (reference sequence). The CDR3 length is 19 residues. The CDR3, as DNA: TGTGCCAGCAGCCCCGCCGGGACACCCTCTGCTCTAGCCAAAAACATTCAGTACTTC. It codes for CASSPAGTPSALAKNIQYF.

The chain joins TRBV6-5 to TRBJ1-2; tentatively, D is TRBD1 (6 bases). The CDR3 has 12 residues. The germline V gene encodes CDR1 MNHEY and CDR2 SVGAGI. Trimming stripped 5 bases from V and 5 bases from J, with 9 bases between. This chain's CDR3 is CASSPGQYGYTF. DNA of the CDR3: TGTGCCAGCAGTCCCGGACAGTATGGCTACACCTTC.

The V and J genes are TRBV2 and TRBJ1-1; 7 positions agree with TRBD1. Germline V CDR1 and CDR2: SNHLY, FYNNEI. This CDR3 region has 13 residues. The V gene end was trimmed by 6 bases and the J gene end by 10 bases; junction bases not matched to a gene: 11. In nucleotides, the CDR3 is TGTGCCAGCAGGTTGGGGACAGACGCAGGAGCTTTCTTT. Residues: CASRLGTDAGAFF.

The chain joins TRBV24-1 to TRBJ2-2; 9 bases fit TRBD1. Looked up from germline, CDR1 is KGHDR and CDR2 is SFDVKD. The CDR3 loop spans 16 amino acids. The J segment lost 7 bases and the V segment lost 7 bases, leaving 12 bases of the junction unmatched. CDR3 DNA sequence: TGTGCCACCAGCGACCGACAGGGGGGTTTGGTCGGGGAGCTGTTTTTT. It encodes CATSDRQGGLVGELFF.

The V call is TRBV9, the J call TRBJ2-2; D might be TRBD2 (5 bases). Trimming pared 10 bases from V and 5 bases from J, leaving 15 bases between. CDR1 SGDLS and CDR2 YYNGEE come from the germline V gene. The CDR3 spans 13 residues. CDR3 amino acids: CAPGLPGTGELFF. The CDR3 DNA reads TGTGCCCCAGGACTCCCGGGAACCGGGGAGCTGTTTTTT.

This clone has just a few counts. The rearrangement uses TRBV19 and TRBJ2-1; 7 bases agree with TRBD2. Losses at the gene ends were 0 bases for V and 0 bases for J; bases not matched to a gene: 14. The CDR3 loop spans 20 amino acids. Per the germline V gene, CDR1 is LNHDA and CDR2 is SQIVND (reference sequence). CDR3 amino acids: CASSIDSWPAGKSSYNEQFF. The CDR3, as DNA: TGTGCCAGTAGTATAGACTCCTGGCCAGCGGGGAAAAGCTCCTACAATGAGCAGTTCTTC.

This sequence joins TRBV7-9 and TRBJ2-1; 14 positions match TRBD2. Germline V gene sequence: CDR1 SEHNR, CDR2 FQNEAQ (reference sequence). After removal of 5 bases from V and 3 bases from J, the junction contained 3 bases not matched to a gene. The CDR3 consists of 16 residues. The CDR3 here is CASSTGTSGSYNEQFF. In DNA, the CDR3 is TGTGCCAGCAGCACTGGGACTAGCGGGAGCTACAATGAGCAGTTCTTC.

This rearrangement joins TRBV3-1 (or the pseudogene TRBV3-2) to TRBJ1-2; D may be TRBD1 (6 bases). Trimming pared 0 bases from V and 5 bases from J, leaving 16 bases between. Germline values: CDR1 LGHDT, CDR2 YNNKEL (reference sequence). The CDR3 is made up of 16 amino acids. The CDR3 loop is CASSQDLSRGGYGYTF. The CDR3 region has the DNA TGTGCCAGCAGCCAAGACCTTTCCAGGGGTGGGTATGGCTACACCTTC.